These 2 T cell receptor beta chains came from one sample sequenced in a study of a mutant IDH1 vaccine in newly diagnosed glioma. Assay: immunoSEQ multiplex PCR; the TCRdb copy retains only in-frame clones and omits some. The data hold some 130,000 clones, with 80% observed a single time. The time point: week 11, during vaccination. What each vaccine dose contained was 300 ug of mutant IDH1 20-mer peptide, accompanied by topical imiquimod. The antigens for these receptors are not known. The specimen was PBMCs, collected from a glioma patient whose treatment included an IDH1 peptide vaccine. The receptors derive from a man aged 35-49 years with glioma.

This chain joins TRBV4-2 and TRBJ2-3, with a weak D call TRBD2 (6 bases). Germline CDR1 is LGHNA and CDR2 is YNFKEQ. The CDR3 is 16 amino acids. The V end was cut by 1 base, the J end by 2 bases, with 13 bases between. The CDR3 region is CASSQGPGAVTDTQYF. The CDR3 nucleotides are TGTGCCAGCAGCCAAGGACCGGGAGCTGTCACAGATACGCAGTATTTT.

The chain employs TRBV7-9 and TRBJ2-7; D may be TRBD1 (5 bases). This CDR3 has 14 residues. Germline CDR1 and CDR2: SEHNR and FQNEAQ (reference sequence). Trimming removed 5 bases from V and 2 bases from J, with 13 bases in between. The CDR3 reads CASSPRQPTYEQYF. The DNA of the CDR3 is TGTGCCAGCAGCCCCCGACAGCCTACCTACGAGCAGTACTTC.